The 11 T cell receptor beta chains given below trace back to one sample, sequenced in a study of regulatory T cells in long-lasting Graves disease. As for time point: newly diagnosed GD, antithyroid drugs for less than 3 months. Preparation of the TCR library used RNA extracted from PBMCs. Through Arm-PCR of CDR3 regions and iRepertoire HTBI primers, TCR beta libraries were built. TCRdb reprocessed the multiplex PCR reads via MiXCR and lists one record per CDR3 protein. The sample yields 400,000 to 650,000 distinct CDR3 sequences, approximately 16% seen once. These same data were also listed under a study on T cells in Graves' hyperthyroidism and ophthalmopathy.

This specimen consisted of peripheral blood mononuclear cells (PBMCs), obtained at new diagnosis, from a patient treated with antithyroid drugs. The source of these receptors is a woman aged 40-60 years with Graves disease.

As to this clonotype: A read error may explain this, as a much larger clone is one base away. The conserved phenylalanine or tryptophan is not found at the CDR3 terminus, so this likely reflects a read error. The J gene is TRBJ1-2, the V gene TRBV12-3 or TRBV12-4; 7 bases match TRBD1. The CDR3 covers 13 residues. J lost 5 bases, V lost 5 bases, and 5 bases had no gene match. The CDR3 DNA reads TGTGCCAGCAGTGCCCCGGGACAGTATGGCTACACCCTC. Translating it yields CASSAPGQYGYTL.

This clonotype was counted ten times or more. The rearrangement joins TRBV7-8 to TRBJ2-7, with TRBD2 identical over 9 bases. This CDR3 spans 17 amino acids. After removal of 4 bases from V and 4 bases from J, the junction contained 14 bases not matched to a gene. From germline, CDR1 is SGHVS and CDR2 FQNEAQ. The CDR3 DNA reads TGTGCCAGCAGCTCTAGCTTGACTAGCGGCCCTCCATACGAGCAGTACTTC. Residues: CASSSSLTSGPPYEQYF.

This clonotype was seen repeatedly, ten times or more. The chain couples TRBV3-1 to TRBJ1-3; D is perhaps TRBD1 (5 bases). V was cut by 0 bases and J by 4 bases, with 7 bases left in between. This CDR3 has 14 residues. Germline V gene sequence: CDR1 LGHDT, CDR2 YNNKEL (reference sequence). Written as DNA, the CDR3 is TGTGCCAGCAGCCAAGAGGGGCCAGGAAACACCATATATTTT. This codes for CASSQEGPGNTIYF.

This clonotype was counted between two and nine times. V gene TRBV15 combines with J gene TRBJ2-2, with 12 nucleotides matching TRBD2. V lost 9 bases, J lost 6 bases, and 2 bases stayed unmatched. Per germline, CDR1 LNHNV and CDR2 YYDKDF (reference sequence). This CDR3 region has 13 residues. The CDR3 reads CATRTSGAGELFF. CDR3 in DNA: TGTGCCACAAGGACTAGCGGGGCCGGGGAGCTGTTTTTT.

This clonotype came up many times. The chain joins TRBV7-9 to TRBJ1-2; no clear D. V was pared by 0 bases and J by 5 bases, with 13 bases between. The germline V gene has CDR1 SEHNR and CDR2 FQNEAQ (reference sequence). This CDR3 contains 15 residues. The CDR3 bases are TGTGCCAGCAGCTTAGCCTTCTCACCAGAATATGGCTACACCTTC. As protein: CASSLAFSPEYGYTF.

The sample holds many counts of this clonotype. CDR3 in amino acids: CASSEWPSGGILAKNIQYF. CDR3 in DNA: TGTGCCAGCAGTGAGTGGCCTAGCGGGGGGATACTAGCCAAAAACATTCAGTACTTC. The chain combines TRBV2 with TRBJ2-4, with 11 bases that match TRBD2. Germline V lookup: CDR1 SNHLY, CDR2 FYNNEI. J gave up 0 bases and V 3 bases, and 10 bases lay outside the gene matches. The CDR3 consists of 19 residues.

This clonotype was seen many times. The J gene is TRBJ1-5, the V gene TRBV10-3; 8 positions agree with TRBD1. This CDR3 region has 14 residues. The germline gives CDR1 ENHRY, CDR2 SYGVKD. V lost 6 bases and J lost 7; bases outside the gene matches: 8. The CDR3: CAISNDRGGQPQHF. The CDR3 bases are TGTGCCATCAGCAACGACAGGGGAGGACAGCCCCAGCATTTT.

This clonotype was picked up many times. The chain employs TRBV6-1 and TRBJ1-2, with a tentative D call TRBD1 (5 bases). Between the trimmed V and J ends, which lost 8 bases and 4 bases, there was a span of 17 bases. CDR1 is MNHNS and CDR2 is SASEGT in the germline V gene. The CDR3 spans 14 residues. The CDR3 nucleotides are TGTGCCAGCCGGAGCGGGGCGCTCGGCTATGGCTACACCTTC. Amino acid sequence: CASRSGALGYGYTF.

This clonotype was found a few times. The V gene is TRBV5-1, the J gene TRBJ2-7; perhaps TRBD1 as D (5 bases). Germline V gene lookup returns CDR1 SGHRS and CDR2 YFSETQ. V was pared by 5 bases and J by 4 bases, with 13 bases between. This CDR3 is 13 amino acids long. CDR3: CASSKDNGYEQYF. For the CDR3, the DNA is TGCGCCAGCAGTAAGGACAATGGGTACGAGCAGTACTTC.

V and J are TRBV28 and TRBJ2-2; a possible D gene is TRBD2 (6 bases). The CDR3 extends over 14 amino acids. The germline CDR1 and CDR2 sequences are MDHEN and SYDVKM. V lost 1 base and J lost 5, with 8 bases in between. The CDR3 spells CASSLYSGTGELFF. CDR3 sequence (DNA): TGTGCCAGCAGTTTATATAGCGGTACCGGGGAGCTGTTTTTT.

This clonotype was seen repeatedly, ten times or more. The rearrangement joins TRBV2 to TRBJ1-6, with 7 bases fitting TRBD1. V shed 7 bases, J shed 10 bases, and the junction held 7 bases outside the gene matches. CDR1 SNHLY and CDR2 FYNNEI come from the germline V gene. This CDR3 region has 13 residues. As DNA, the CDR3 is TGTGCCAGCAACAAGGGGGCAGGGTCACCCCTCCACTTT. This encodes CASNKGAGSPLHF.